This T cell receptor beta chain was recorded in a study of Ad26.COV2.S vaccination and SARS-CoV-2 variants. The study's findings and limits: Breadth measured for non-spike TCRs was similar across vaccine and placebo recipients.

The treatment was: roughly 18 received Ad26.COV2.S at low or high dose, single or two shots; several received placebo; per-sample allocation not given. Samples analyzed were those drawn on day 63 after the first vaccine or placebo injection. About this clone itself: The antigen is unknown.

Here immunoSEQ multiplex PCR was the method, and the copy in TCRdb shows in-frame clones only, minus some. The profile shows around 270,000 clones, approximately 90% of them singletons. Deletions cut 3 bases from V and 1 base from J, with 18 bases between. The germline V gene encodes CDR1 SEHNR and CDR2 FQNEAQ (reference sequence). CDR3 length: 17 amino acids. Here the sequenced sample was peripheral blood, taken in a trial of Ad26.COV2.S vaccine versus placebo. This TCR derives from a person aged 18-60 years who received the Ad26.COV2.S COVID-19 vaccine or a placebo. V is TRBV7-9 and J is TRBJ1-1; the D gene is possibly TRBD1 (6 bases). The CDR3 DNA sequence: TGTGCCAGCAGCTTCCCCAGGGGCGCGGGTAGGAACACTGAAGCTTTCTTT. Its protein is CASSFPRGAGRNTEAFF.